A single sample is the source of the 3 T cell receptor beta chains below, sequenced in a study of T cells in Graves' hyperthyroidism and ophthalmopathy. Amplification targeted TCR beta CDR3 regions from RNA transcripts. RT-PCR in the first round (using the HTBI primer set) targeted the TCR CDR3. TCRdb fed the multiplex PCR reads into MiXCR, producing one record per CDR3 protein. The top ten hold around 7% of the sample, which has roughly 420,000 distinct CDR3 sequences, 15% to 18% seen once. Sequencing was performed on blood. The receptors here all came from a woman in her late teens or twenties with Graves' hyperthyroidism.

The chain employs TRBV6-5 and TRBJ1-1; 9 bases match TRBD1. CDR1 and CDR2 (germline): MNHEY, SVGAGI. This CDR3 spans 14 amino acids. Unmatched junction bases numbered 4, after V lost 4 bases and J lost 4 bases. The DNA of the CDR3 is TGTGCCAGCAGTTCTTACAGGGGGCGCACTGAAGCTTTCTTT. This encodes CASSSYRGRTEAFF.

This clonotype was counted ten times or more. This sequence joins TRBV10-3 and TRBJ2-1; 11 nucleotides align to TRBD2. After removal of 2 bases from V and 8 bases from J, the junction contained 5 bases not matched to a gene. Germline CDR1 and CDR2: ENHRY and SYGVKD. The CDR3 runs to 15 residues. The CDR3 loop is CAISETSGGRDEQFF. The CDR3 DNA follows: TGTGCCATCAGTGAGACTAGCGGGGGTAGGGATGAGCAGTTCTTC.

This clonotype was found many times. V is TRBV20-1 and J is TRBJ2-2; TRBD2 aligns across 9 bases. V lost 5 bases to trimming and J lost 5 bases; unmatched junction nucleotides: 6. Germline V gives CDR1 DFQATT, CDR2 SNEGSKA (reference sequence). The CDR3 has 14 residues. CDR3 bases: TGCAGTGCTGTAGCGGGAGATCGGACCGGGGAGCTGTTTTTT. Translated, it gives CSAVAGDRTGELFF.